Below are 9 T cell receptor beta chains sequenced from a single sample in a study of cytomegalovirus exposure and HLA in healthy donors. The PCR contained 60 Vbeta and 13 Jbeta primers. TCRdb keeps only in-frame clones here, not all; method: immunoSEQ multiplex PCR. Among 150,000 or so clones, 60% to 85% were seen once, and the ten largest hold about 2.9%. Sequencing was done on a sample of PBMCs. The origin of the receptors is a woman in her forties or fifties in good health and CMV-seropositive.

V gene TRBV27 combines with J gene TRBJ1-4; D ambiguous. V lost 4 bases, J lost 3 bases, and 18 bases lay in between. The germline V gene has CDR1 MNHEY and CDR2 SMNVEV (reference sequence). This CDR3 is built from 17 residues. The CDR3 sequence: CASSSGEGLAANEKLFF. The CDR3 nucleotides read TGTGCCAGCAGTTCTGGGGAGGGCCTTGCGGCTAATGAAAAACTGTTTTTT. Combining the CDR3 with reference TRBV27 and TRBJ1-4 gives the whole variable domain EAQVTQNPRYLITVTGKKLTVTCSQNMNHEYMSWYRQDPGLGLRQIYYSMNVEVTDKGDVPEGYKVSRKEKRNFPLILESPSPNQTSLYFCASSSGEGLAANEKLFFGSGTQLSVL.

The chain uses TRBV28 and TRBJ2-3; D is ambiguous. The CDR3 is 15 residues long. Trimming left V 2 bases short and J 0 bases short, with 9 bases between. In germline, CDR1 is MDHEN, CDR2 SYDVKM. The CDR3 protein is CASSLQRPSTDTQYF. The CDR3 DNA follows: TGTGCCAGCAGTTTACAGCGCCCTAGCACAGATACGCAGTATTTT.

The CDR3 DNA follows: TGTGCCAGCAGCTTAGGGGCAGCGAACACCGGGGAGCTGTTTTTT. Translation: CASSLGAANTGELFF. This chain uses TRBV7-2 with TRBJ2-2; D unresolved. Trimming removed 1 base at V and 0 bases at J, with 6 bases between. The CDR3 has 15 amino acids. The germline V gene encodes CDR1 SGHTA and CDR2 FQGNSA.

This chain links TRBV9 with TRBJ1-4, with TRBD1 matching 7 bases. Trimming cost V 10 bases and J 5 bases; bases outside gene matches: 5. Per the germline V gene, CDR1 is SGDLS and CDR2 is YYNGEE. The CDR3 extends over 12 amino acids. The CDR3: CAREGANEKLFF. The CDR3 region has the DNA TGTGCCCGCGAGGGGGCCAATGAAAAACTGTTTTTT.

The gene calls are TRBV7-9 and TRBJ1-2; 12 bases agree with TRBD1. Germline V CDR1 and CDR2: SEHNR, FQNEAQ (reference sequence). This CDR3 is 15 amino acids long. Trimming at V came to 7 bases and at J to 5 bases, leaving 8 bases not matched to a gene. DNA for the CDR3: TGTGCCAGCACTCCGGGACAGGGGGCATGGTATGGCTACACCTTC. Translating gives CASTPGQGAWYGYTF.

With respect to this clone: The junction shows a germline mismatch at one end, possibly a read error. CDR3 nucleotide sequence: TGTGCTAGCAGCTTAGGGACACACACTGAAGCTTTCTTT. Translation gives CASSLGTHTEAFF. V usage is TRBV7-7 and J usage is TRBJ1-1; weak D call: TRBD1 (6 bases). The CDR3 covers 13 residues. In germline, CDR1 is SSHAT, CDR2 FNYEAQ (reference sequence).

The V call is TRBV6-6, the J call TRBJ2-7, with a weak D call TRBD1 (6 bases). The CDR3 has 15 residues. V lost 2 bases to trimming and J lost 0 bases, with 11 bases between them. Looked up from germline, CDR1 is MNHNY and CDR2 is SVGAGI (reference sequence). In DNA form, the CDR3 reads TGTGCCAGCAGTTACGGAACAGGGAGCTCCTACGAGCAGTACTTC. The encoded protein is CASSYGTGSSYEQYF.

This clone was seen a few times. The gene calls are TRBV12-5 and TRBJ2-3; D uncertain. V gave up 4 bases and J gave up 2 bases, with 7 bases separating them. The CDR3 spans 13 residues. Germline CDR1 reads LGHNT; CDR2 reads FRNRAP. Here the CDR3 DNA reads TGTGCTAGTGGTTCGGGTCCCACAGATACGCAGTATTTT. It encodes CASGSGPTDTQYF.

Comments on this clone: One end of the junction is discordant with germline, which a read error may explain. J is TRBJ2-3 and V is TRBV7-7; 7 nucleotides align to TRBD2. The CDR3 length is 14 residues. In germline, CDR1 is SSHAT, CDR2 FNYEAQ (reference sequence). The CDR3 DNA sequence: TGTGCTAGCAGCTTAATGGGAGGGACAGATACGCAGTATTTT. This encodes CASSLMGGTDTQYF.